The rows below give T cell receptor beta chains drawn from one sample of a study of blood T cells in healthy people across ages. TCRdb redid the calling of the 5' RACE reads with MiXCR, one entry per CDR3 protein. The sample yields about 1.8 million distinct CDR3 sequences, around 50% seen once. Material: blood. These receptors were obtained from a woman in her thirties or forties in good health. Each CDR3 is given with its conserved first and last residue. Fields, in order: clone size, V gene, J gene, D gene, CDR3 DNA, CDR3 protein. The D gene is left open where the match is weak. Clone size is shown for a subset of rows, as once, few, many or a class of expanded clone.

clone_size: few; v_call: TRBV6-2/TRBV6-3; j_call: TRBJ1-2; d_call: NA; cdr3_nt: TGTGCCAGCAAACCAATGGCCGGAGTCTATGGCTACACCTTC; cdr3_aa: CASKPMAGVYGYTF
clone_size: NA; v_call: TRBV6-2/TRBV6-3; j_call: TRBJ2-1; d_call: NA; cdr3_nt: TGTGCCAGCAGTCGACAGCCCGGTGGAAATGAACAGTTCTTC; cdr3_aa: CASSRQPGGNEQFF
clone_size: few; v_call: TRBV3-1; j_call: TRBJ1-1; d_call: NA; cdr3_nt: TGTGCCAGCAGCTCCCACCCGGGGACAATTAACACTGAAGCTTTCTTT; cdr3_aa: CASSSHPGTINTEAFF
clone_size: NA; v_call: TRBV7-9; j_call: TRBJ2-1; d_call: NA; cdr3_nt: TGTGCCAGCAGCAGCCGGACGGATAGCTCCTACAATGAGCAGTTCTTC; cdr3_aa: CASSSRTDSSYNEQFF
clone_size: few; v_call: TRBV10-3; j_call: TRBJ2-5; d_call: NA; cdr3_nt: TGTGCCATCAGGAATCCGGACAGATTCCAAGAGACCCAGTACTTC; cdr3_aa: CAIRNPDRFQETQYF
clone_size: once; v_call: TRBV7-9; j_call: TRBJ2-4; d_call: TRBD1; cdr3_nt: TGTGCCAGCAGCATAGGACAGGATGGCATTCAGTACTTC; cdr3_aa: CASSIGQDGIQYF
clone_size: NA; v_call: TRBV20-1; j_call: TRBJ1-2; d_call: TRBD1; cdr3_nt: TGCAGTGCTAAGAACCAGGGGGCTGATGGCTACACCTTC; cdr3_aa: CSAKNQGADGYTF
clone_size: NA; v_call: TRBV6-5; j_call: TRBJ2-7; d_call: NA; cdr3_nt: TGTGCCAGCCTTTTGAGGTCGGAGGGCTACGAGCAGTACTTC; cdr3_aa: CASLLRSEGYEQYF
clone_size: few; v_call: TRBV7-2; j_call: TRBJ2-5; d_call: NA; cdr3_nt: TGTGCCAGCAGCTTAGTACAAAACTTTCAAGAGACCCAGTACTTC; cdr3_aa: CASSLVQNFQETQYF
clone_size: NA; v_call: TRBV28; j_call: TRBJ2-6; d_call: NA; cdr3_nt: TGTGCCAGCAGCATCGTTAGGTCTGGGGCCAACGTCCTGACTTTC; cdr3_aa: CASSIVRSGANVLTF
clone_size: few; v_call: TRBV25-1; j_call: TRBJ2-1; d_call: TRBD2; cdr3_nt: TGTGCCAGCAGGGGGACTAGCGGGTATAACAATGAGCAGTTCTTC; cdr3_aa: CASRGTSGYNNEQFF
clone_size: NA; v_call: TRBV7-9; j_call: TRBJ2-1; d_call: NA; cdr3_nt: TGTGCCAGCAGCTTAGTCGGAGCACCTCCGGGCTACAATGAGCAGTTCTTC; cdr3_aa: CASSLVGAPPGYNEQFF
clone_size: NA; v_call: TRBV20-1; j_call: TRBJ2-5; d_call: TRBD1; cdr3_nt: TGCAGTGCTCCTCACGTGGGGACAGGGCATAAAGAGCAGTACTTC; cdr3_aa: CSAPHVGTGHKEQYF
clone_size: few; v_call: TRBV7-2; j_call: TRBJ1-4; d_call: NA; cdr3_nt: TGTGCCAGCAGCCGCGACTCAGGGACTAATGAAAAACTGTTTTTT; cdr3_aa: CASSRDSGTNEKLFF